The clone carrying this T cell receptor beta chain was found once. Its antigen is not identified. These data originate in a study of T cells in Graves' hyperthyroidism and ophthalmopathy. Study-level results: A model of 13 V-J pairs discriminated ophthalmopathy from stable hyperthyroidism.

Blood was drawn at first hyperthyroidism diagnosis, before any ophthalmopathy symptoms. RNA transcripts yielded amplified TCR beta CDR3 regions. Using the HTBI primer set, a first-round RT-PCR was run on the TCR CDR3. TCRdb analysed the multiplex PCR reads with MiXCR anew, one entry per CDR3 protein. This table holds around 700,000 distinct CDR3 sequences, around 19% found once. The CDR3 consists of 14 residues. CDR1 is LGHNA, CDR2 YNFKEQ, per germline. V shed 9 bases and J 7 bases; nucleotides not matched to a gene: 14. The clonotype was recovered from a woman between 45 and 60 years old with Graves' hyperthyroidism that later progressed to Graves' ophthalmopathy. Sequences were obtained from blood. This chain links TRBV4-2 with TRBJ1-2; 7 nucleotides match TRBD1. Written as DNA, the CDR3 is TGTGCCAGTAGAAACAGGGGAGGACCCCCTGGCTACACCTTC. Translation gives CASRNRGGPPGYTF.